This is a list of T cell receptor beta chains from one sample in a study of CD8+ T cells in alopecia areata. The assay was immunoSEQ multiplex PCR, and TCRdb's table has in-frame clones only and misses some. Here the sample spans about 180,000 clones, roughly half being singletons. This specimen was CD8+ T cells sorted from blood, taken around week 54, from a patient treated with tofacitinib. The receptors come from a human donor with alopecia areata. Each CDR3 is given with its conserved first and last residue. The D gene is left open where the match is weak. Only some rows state a clone size, as once, few, many or a class for expanded clones.

V	D	J	size	CDR3	DNA
TRBV5-6	NA	TRBJ2-3	few	CASSLSQGSTDTQYF	TGTGCCAGCAGCTTGAGCCAGGGGAGCACAGATACGCAGTATTTT
TRBV5-1	TRBD2	TRBJ2-1	few	CASSPSGGTYNEQFF	TGCGCCAGCAGCCCGAGCGGGGGGACCTACAATGAGCAGTTCTTC
TRBV7-9	NA	TRBJ2-5	NA	CASGLGGAGRETQYF	TGTGCCAGCGGACTGGGTGGGGCCGGAAGAGAGACCCAGTACTTC
TRBV27	NA	TRBJ2-7	NA	CASSPRGLIEQYF	TGTGCCAGCAGCCCACGGGGCCTAATTGAGCAGTACTTC
TRBV7-3	TRBD1	TRBJ2-4	NA	CASSKSGGFNIQYF	TGTGCCAGCAGCAAATCAGGGGGCTTTAACATTCAGTACTTC
TRBV6-6	TRBD1	TRBJ2-2	NA	CASSYGTGGADGELFF	TGTGCCAGCAGCTACGGGACAGGGGGCGCGGACGGGGAGCTGTTTTTT
TRBV5-1	TRBD2	TRBJ2-7	NA	CASSLVAGVHEQYF	TGCGCCAGCAGCTTGGTAGCGGGGGTCCACGAGCAGTACTTC
TRBV4-3	TRBD1	TRBJ2-7	few	CASSQELAGGREQYF	TGCGCCAGCAGCCAAGAGTTAGCAGGGGGCCGCGAGCAGTACTTC
TRBV9	NA	TRBJ1-5	NA	CASSVGLGIGEQPQHF	TGTGCCAGCAGCGTAGGTCTGGGAATCGGCGAACAGCCCCAGCATTTT
TRBV27	NA	TRBJ2-7	NA	CASGHREPYEQYF	TGTGCCAGCGGACACAGGGAGCCCTACGAGCAGTACTTC
TRBV5-4	NA	TRBJ2-7	few	CASSLTGSYEQYF	TGTGCCAGCAGCTTGACGGGTTCCTACGAGCAGTACTTC
TRBV10-3	NA	TRBJ2-5	NA	CAIRRGNQETQYF	TGTGCCATCAGACGGGGAAACCAAGAGACCCAGTACTTC
TRBV19	NA	TRBJ1-5	NA	CASSIWLDQPQHF	TGTGCCAGTAGTATCTGGTTGGATCAGCCCCAGCATTTT
TRBV5-6	TRBD1	TRBJ2-2	NA	CASSFDRGHNTGELFF	TGTGCCAGCAGCTTCGACAGGGGACATAACACCGGGGAGCTGTTTTTT
TRBV13	NA	TRBJ2-7	NA	CASNTPAQGFHEQYF	TGTGCCAGCAACACTCCCGCCCAGGGATTCCACGAGCAGTACTTC
TRBV9	NA	TRBJ2-5	few	CASSVEPAQETQYF	TGTGCCAGCAGCGTAGAGCCGGCGCAAGAGACCCAGTACTTC
TRBV4-1	NA	TRBJ1-1	NA	CASSQDGGWGNTEAFF	TGCGCCAGCAGCCAAGATGGGGGTTGGGGGAACACTGAAGCTTTCTTT
TRBV7-9	NA	TRBJ2-6	few	CASSKVPGGSGANVLTF	TGTGCCAGCAGCAAAGTCCCCGGAGGATCTGGGGCCAACGTCCTGACTTTC
TRBV4-1	TRBD1	TRBJ2-7	few	CASSQEDRVQSYEQYF	TGCGCCAGCAGCCAAGAAGACAGGGTACAATCCTACGAGCAGTACTTC
TRBV29-1	TRBD1	TRBJ2-5	NA	CSVPGGETQYF	TGCAGCGTTCCAGGGGGCGAGACCCAGTACTTC
TRBV30	NA	TRBJ2-3	NA	CAWSPNTDTQYF	TGTGCCTGGAGCCCTAACACAGATACGCAGTATTTT
TRBV27	TRBD2	TRBJ2-3	NA	CASNVTSGGPSTDTQYF	TGTGCCAGCAATGTGACTAGCGGGGGCCCTAGCACAGATACGCAGTATTTT
TRBV18	TRBD2	TRBJ2-1	NA	CASSPPAGDNEQFF	TGTGCCAGCTCACCACCAGCGGGGGACAATGAGCAGTTCTTC
TRBV4-2	NA	TRBJ2-7	NA	CASSQDLEVEQYF	TGTGCCAGCAGCCAAGATCTGGAGGTCGAGCAGTACTTC
TRBV11-2	NA	TRBJ1-2	NA	CASSPHAGINYGYTF	TGTGCCAGCAGCCCCCACGCAGGGATTAACTATGGCTACACCTTC
TRBV6-6	TRBD2	TRBJ2-7	NA	CASSGGTSGLTYEQYF	TGTGCCAGCAGTGGGGGGACTAGCGGGTTAACCTACGAGCAGTACTTC
TRBV15	NA	TRBJ1-5	NA	CATSRDQGYQPQHF	TGTGCCACCAGCAGAGATCAGGGATATCAGCCCCAGCATTTT
TRBV27	NA	TRBJ1-6	NA	CASSFLRASGGSPLHF	TGTGCCAGCAGTTTCCTTCGGGCTTCCGGAGGTTCACCCCTCCACTTT
TRBV27	NA	TRBJ1-6	NA	CASSFPRQPLHF	TGTGCCAGCAGTTTCCCACGTCAACCCCTCCACTTT
TRBV7-9	NA	TRBJ2-1	NA	CASSSYGGGDEQFF	TGTGCCAGCAGCTCATACGGGGGCGGGGATGAGCAGTTCTTC
TRBV6-5	TRBD1	TRBJ2-5	few	CASNAGQGIETQYF	TGTGCCAGCAACGCCGGACAGGGGATCGAGACCCAGTACTTC
TRBV29-1	TRBD1	TRBJ2-3	few	CSYRTGGRSDTQYF	TGCAGCTATCGGACAGGGGGCAGGTCAGATACGCAGTATTTT
TRBV11-2	NA	TRBJ1-5	NA	CASSLAPNQPQHF	TGTGCCAGCAGCTTAGCGCCCAATCAGCCCCAGCATTTT
TRBV30	NA	TRBJ1-1	NA	CAWSAGGNTEAFF	TGTGCCTGGAGTGCTGGAGGGAACACTGAAGCTTTCTTT
TRBV30	TRBD1	TRBJ2-3	few	CAWSRDRGDTQYF	TGTGCCTGGTCCCGGGACAGGGGAGATACGCAGTATTTT
TRBV13	NA	TRBJ2-5	NA	CASSSSYQETQYF	TGTGCCAGCAGCTCCAGTTACCAAGAGACCCAGTACTTC
TRBV19	NA	TRBJ2-2	NA	CASSGDLSTGELFF	TGTGCCAGTAGTGGGGACCTGAGCACCGGGGAGCTGTTTTTT
TRBV27	NA	TRBJ2-2	NA	CASSWAGANTGELFF	TGTGCCAGCAGTTGGGCGGGGGCCAACACCGGGGAGCTGTTTTTT